The clone carrying this T cell receptor beta chain came up a few times. Germline loops: CDR1 SGHVS, CDR2 FNYEAQ. CDR3 length: 14 amino acids. V was trimmed by 2 bases and J by 1 base, leaving 5 bases between them. These data come from a study of identical twins. From the 5' RACE reads, TCRdb called clonotypes with MiXCR, one entry per CDR3 protein. In the table there are about 700,000 distinct CDR3 sequences, 8.6% of which are singletons. These data also featured in a second study, about yellow fever vaccine responses in identical twins.

This clonotype originated in a woman between 18 and 29 years old in good health. This chain uses TRBV7-6 with TRBJ2-2; no clear D gene. Source material: PBMCs. The CDR3 here is CASSLWKNTGELFF. The DNA for the CDR3 is TGTGCCAGCAGCTTATGGAAGAACACCGGGGAGCTGTTTTTT.